These T cell receptor beta chains were read from a single sample in a study of Ad26.COV2.S vaccination and SARS-CoV-2 variants. Produced via immunoSEQ multiplex PCR; TCRdb's table is partial and in-frame only. The table includes around 350,000 clones, approximately 90% detected once. Sequences were derived from peripheral blood, sampled after recovery from COVID-19. The receptors derive from a human donor who had recovered from COVID-19. Each CDR3 is given with its conserved first and last residue. Fields, in order: V gene, D gene, CDR3 protein. A D gene is named only where the DNA matches it firmly.

TRBV5-1 | TRBD2 | CASSRLAGNAGELFF
TRBV11-2 | . | CASSFSRSSGANVLTF
TRBV4-1 | TRBD2 | CASSQGTSGKVTDTQYF
TRBV6-5 | TRBD2 | CATLAGGPNEQFF
TRBV9 | TRBD2 | CASSEVAGGLLQETQYF
TRBV5-4 | TRBD1 | CASSPGTGVGETQYF
TRBV13 | . | CASSPGFTGELFF
TRBV10-3 | TRBD1 | CAISATMGQAGETQYF
TRBV19 | TRBD2 | CATRRGGAGELFF
TRBV29-1 | TRBD1 | CSGRDRGTEAFF
TRBV7-9 | . | CASSLGQAGEKLFF
TRBV24-1 | . | CAALSTPPKPLRGPFEAFF
TRBV5-1 | . | CASSLGRISYEQYF
TRBV11-2 | . | CASSPREGGRNTEAFF
TRBV7-2 | . | CASSRSGLSGNTIYF
TRBV12-5 | TRBD1 | CASGLPVNRGREQYF
TRBV6-5 | . | CASRLDTGELFF
TRBV2 | TRBD1 | CASGQGDNQPQHF
TRBV11-2 | . | CASSLVEEAFF
TRBV6-1 | . | CASSEEVPGVTQYF
TRBV19 | . | CASSSRVTSPLHF
TRBV19 | . | CASSTGTRLTDTQYF
TRBV7-6 | . | CASSLLAAPYNEQFF
TRBV10-3 | . | CAISESTGYGYTF
TRBV5-1 | . | CASSREGQDTEAFF
TRBV7-3 | . | CASSATGGSGAVADTQYF
TRBV7-8 | . | CASSLAEMTGFYEQYF
TRBV6-2/TRBV6-3 | . | CASSLGQTTDTQYF
TRBV7-9 | TRBD1 | CASSSGTGDTDTQYF
TRBV5-1 | . | CASSSSLGGVSSDTQYF
TRBV19 | . | CASSVSYTGELFF
TRBV7-9 | . | CASSPLNHEQYF
TRBV5-1 | . | CASSPGGGTYEQYF
TRBV6-5 | . | CASTTGASYEQYF
TRBV7-9 | . | CASSLIALNEQFF
TRBV2 | . | CASSEGQVEDTQYF
TRBV6-2/TRBV6-3 | . | CASSYSEGLYNEQFF
TRBV12-3/TRBV12-4 | . | CASSFGQPQHF
TRBV10-1 | . | CASSAAGVLEQYF
TRBV12-3/TRBV12-4 | . | CASSPGIYGYTF
TRBV28 | . | CASSDYQEQYF
TRBV7-7 | . | CASSLQGLGIDEQFF
TRBV27 | TRBD1 | CASSLVGQGANYGYTF
TRBV27 | . | CASSFELATNEKLFF
TRBV5-4 | . | CASSLAGGGVEQYF
TRBV5-1 | . | CASRSRIGNYGYTF
TRBV7-9 | . | CASSPEAAAFF
TRBV10-3 | . | CAISSPREGGNTIYF
TRBV2 | . | CASSEIPQASSNQPQHF
TRBV2 | TRBD1 | CASNGGTAGYTF